The 14 T cell receptor beta chains below all came from one sample that was sequenced in a study of radiation and T cells in renal cell carcinoma. Stated time point: blood 2 weeks post-SBRT. Sample treatment: 15 Gy SBRT to primary tumor, nephrectomy 4 weeks later. Sequencing was performed with immunoSEQ multiplex PCR; in TCRdb, only in-frame clones are kept and a portion is missing. The data show 100,000 to 150,000 clones, with over 75% seen just once and 4.5% to 7% held by the top ten. This material consisted of blood, taken from a patient whose treatment included radiotherapy and nephrectomy. The source is a man aged 50-59 years with renal cell carcinoma.

This chain links TRBV7-2 with TRBJ2-3, with D possibly TRBD1 on 6 matching bases. Germline loops: CDR1 SGHTA, CDR2 FQGNSA. The CDR3 covers 16 residues. Trimming cost V 2 bases and J 4 bases, with 16 bases left between them. The CDR3 reads CASSLTGWGHSDTQYF. CDR3 sequence (DNA): TGTGCCAGCAGCTTAACAGGGTGGGGGCACTCAGATACGCAGTATTTT.

Only one count was recorded for this clone. The chain combines TRBV7-2 with TRBJ1-5; D remains unclear. With 8 bases removed from V and 3 bases from J, the gap between germline ends came to 20 bases. This CDR3 spans 16 amino acids. Germline V gene data show CDR1 as SGHTA and CDR2 as FQGNSA. Written as DNA, the CDR3 is TGTGCCAGCGCTGGCGCGCTTATGGGATACAATCAGCCCCAGCATTTT. Protein: CASAGALMGYNQPQHF.

This rearrangement joins TRBV6-5 to TRBJ2-7; no reliable D call. The CDR3 is 8 residues long. Trimming removed 8 bases from V and 5 bases from J, with 1 base in between. Germline V gene sequence: CDR1 MNHEY, CDR2 SVGAGI. The CDR3 here is CASHEQYF. CDR3 DNA: TGTGCCAGCCACGAGCAGTACTTC.

The chain joins TRBV19 to TRBJ2-7; 8 bases agree with TRBD2. The end of the DNA aligns better with TRBJ2-1, so the J call may be wrong. Germline CDR1 LNHDA, CDR2 SQIVND (reference sequence). The CDR3 extends over 16 amino acids. The CDR3 coding sequence is TGTGCCAGTAGTCAATTCGGACTAGCAGCCTACAATGAGCAGTTCTTC. Its protein is CASSQFGLAAYNEQFF.

This chain joins TRBV5-1 and TRBJ2-1, with TRBD2 identical over 9 bases. After removal of 4 bases from V and 14 bases from J, the junction contained 10 bases not matched to a gene. Looked up from germline, CDR1 is SGHRS and CDR2 is YFSETQ. The CDR3 is 13 residues long. The DNA of the CDR3 is TGCGCCAGCAGCCTAGAAGTAGCGGGAGAGGAGTTCTTC. Its translation: CASSLEVAGEEFF.

Ten or more counts support this clone. This sequence joins TRBV7-9 and TRBJ2-3, with TRBD1 matching 9 bases. V lost 2 bases to trimming and J lost 4 bases; unmatched junction nucleotides: 10. The CDR3 runs to 17 residues. Germline V gives CDR1 SEHNR, CDR2 FQNEAQ (reference sequence). In DNA, the CDR3 is TGTGCCAGCAGCTTAACAACAGGGGGCGTAGGATCAGATACGCAGTATTTT. Protein: CASSLTTGGVGSDTQYF. Supplemented by reference TRBV7-9 and TRBJ2-3, the full variable domain reads DTGVSQNPRHKITKRGQNVTFRCDPISEHNRLYWYRQTLGQGPEFLTYFQNEAQLEKSRLLSDRFSAERPKGSFSTLEIQRTEQGDSAMYLCASSLTTGGVGSDTQYFGPGTRLTVL.

In DNA form, the CDR3 reads TGCGCCAGCAGCCAAGTGCGGGGGCCCACTGAAGCTTTCTTT. It yields the protein CASSQVRGPTEAFF. J is TRBJ1-1 and V is TRBV4-1; possible D gene TRBD1, 6 bases. CDR3 length: 14 residues. The V gene lost 1 base and the J gene lost 4 bases, with 10 bases spanning the gap. The germline CDR1 and CDR2 sequences are MGHRA and YSYEKL.

This clone was recorded at least ten times. The rearrangement links TRBV30 to TRBJ1-1, with D hard to call. Germline V CDR1 and CDR2: GTSNPN, SVGIG (reference sequence). Deletions cut 2 bases from V and 4 bases from J, with 14 bases between. CDR3 length: 14 amino acids. The CDR3 bases are TGTGCCTGGAGTCCCCATCGGGAATTCACTGAAGCTTTCTTT. Its protein product is CAWSPHREFTEAFF.

CDR3 nucleotides: TGTGCCAGCAGTGAAGACATCGGCGCTAGCGGGGATCAAGAGACCCAGTACTTC. This sequence encodes CASSEDIGASGDQETQYF. This chain joins TRBV6-1 and TRBJ2-5, with 9 nucleotides matching TRBD2. The CDR3 has 18 residues. Trimming cost V 1 base and J 2 bases; bases outside gene matches: 11. The V gene's germline CDR1 is MNHNS and CDR2 SASEGT.

The V call is TRBV15, the J call TRBJ1-3; 9 bases agree with TRBD1. The CDR3 runs to 13 residues. V shed 8 bases and J 1 base; nucleotides not matched to a gene: 0. Germline CDR1 is LNHNV and CDR2 is YYDKDF (reference sequence). This chain's CDR3 is CATGQGSGNTIYF. The DNA of the CDR3 is TGTGCCACCGGACAGGGGTCTGGAAACACCATATATTTT.

The chain carries TRBV11-2 and TRBJ2-1; TRBD2 agrees at 10 bases. J gave up 9 bases and V 3 bases, and 8 bases lay outside the gene matches. Germline V gene lookup returns CDR1 SGHAT and CDR2 FQNNGV. CDR3 length equals 15 residues. The CDR3 sequence: CASSLTSGRAFEQFF. CDR3 nucleotide sequence: TGTGCCAGCAGCTTGACAAGCGGGAGGGCCTTTGAGCAGTTCTTC.

The chain employs TRBV30 and TRBJ1-5, with TRBD1 matching over 7 bases. The CDR3 spans 14 residues. Germline V CDR1 and CDR2: GTSNPN, SVGIG (reference sequence). V dropped 0 bases and J dropped 7; count of bases not matched to a gene: 6. CDR3 coding DNA: TGTGCCTGGAGTGTGCGAGGGGGCCAGCAGCCCCAGCATTTT. Protein: CAWSVRGGQQPQHF.

The chain uses TRBV27 and TRBJ2-7, with D possibly TRBD2 on 5 matching bases. V lost 2 bases, J lost 12 bases, and 14 bases lay in between. Germline CDR1 reads MNHEY; CDR2 reads SMNVEV (reference sequence). CDR3 length: 12 amino acids. CDR3 loop: CASSLDSGRWYF. The CDR3 nucleotides are TGTGCCAGCAGTTTAGATTCGGGAAGATGGTACTTC.

This sequence joins TRBV7-9 and TRBJ1-1; D gene unclear. CDR3 length equals 13 residues. The germline V gene has CDR1 SEHNR and CDR2 FQNEAQ (reference sequence). Trimming pared 0 bases from V and 3 bases from J, leaving 5 bases between. Here the CDR3 DNA reads TGTGCCAGCAGCTTAGCGCACGACACTGAAGCTTTCTTT. This translates into CASSLAHDTEAFF.